This TCR beta chain was recorded in a study of long-term antiretroviral therapy in people with HIV (dated by TCRdb to about 2022). Turning to the overall study: The earliest samples were collected roughly a decade before the 2015 WHO recommendation for immediate ART, at a time when ART was usually postponed until CD4 counts fell. No cross-contamination during QIAcube processing turned up in test extractions that ran a monoclonal T-cell line alongside 33 polyclonal samples. This retrospective serial study examined whether starting ART and sustained HIV suppression were associated with changes in the composition and diversity of the TRB repertoire in peripheral blood. Eleven of the 30 participants with HIV were female. A total of 192 cryopreserved PBMC samples were contributed to the cohort by 30 adults with confirmed HIV infection, with samples collected serially over a mean of around 6 years (range 1-12).

On this clone: Its binding antigen is unknown. Base-call qualities are not available, and no considerably larger clone is one nucleotide away.

The immunoSEQ hsTCRB v3.0 assay was used at survey level resolution to sequence the TRB variable region. A depth of roughly 40,000-55,000 T-cell genomes per sample was targeted for TRB sequencing. TRB libraries were pooled and sequenced on an Illumina MiSeq using a v3 150-cycle kit. The published analysis was carried out like this. Repertoire analysis was run in R within a reproducible Nextflow workflow that covered QC, data transformation and analysis. LymphoSeq2, an R package for AIRR-Seq data exploration, was used to implement custom analyses. After excluding a few samples that yielded fewer than 5000 total TRB sequences, some 180 HIV repertoires remained for analysis. Among the 188 retained HIV repertoires, some 57 were collected before ART initiation and over 120 were collected after ART initiation. Repertoires were downsampled to 5000 TRB nucleotide sequences, and summary statistics were averaged over 100 downsampling iterations. Only TRB sequences with CDR3 regions of at least seven amino acids were retained for analysis. Diversity was measured with a Shannon entropy-derived clonality score and the Gini coefficient. In the repertoire networks, any two of the top 5000 CDR3 amino acid sequences were connected whenever the two sequences differed by an edit distance of one. GLIPH2 predicted antigen specificity groups and MHC restriction for TRB CDR3 amino acid sequences. Known CMV, EBV, HIV or tissue antigen associations were flagged by matching CDR3 amino acid sequences against VDJdb and McPAS-TCR. Pre-ART, post-ART and control groups were compared with Wilcoxon signed-rank tests and Holm-Bonferroni correction. TCRdb's version of the immuneACCESS table is confined to in-frame rearrangements and falls short of the full clone set. An unresolved V gene accounts for under half of the shortfall where checked; the remainder is of unknown origin. The V and J calls and clone size were taken over from that table, and D and trimming were inferred from the DNA. Present in this sample are around 19,000 clones, 79% of which were seen just once. The ten most abundant clones make up under 8.5% of the sample.

For CDR1 and CDR2, the germline V gene (reference sequence) lists MNHEY and SMNVEV. V loses 5 bases, J loses 5 bases, and the germline ends lie 10 bases apart. The CDR3 measures 12 amino acids from cysteine to phenylalanine. Only the CDR3 region is kept as DNA, spanning 36 bases read in frame from base 1. General conclusions and limits of the study: The samples were dated from the mid-2000s to the late 2010s, and the ART regimens that were used may be less effective than current ART regimens. Inferences about post-ART repertoire changes were limited because no data were available on ART adherence, viral resistance or therapy changes. Since PBMC availability was limited, sequencing covered only the TCR beta chain, with no alpha chain pairing. A significant increase in TRB diversity was found to be associated with ART initiation, although TRB diversity was observed to remain significantly below that of transplant donor controls even after long-term ART. Because pre-ART samples had limited cell numbers, profiling was done on unsorted PBMC rather than on sorted CD4+ and CD8+ T cells. Expanded TRB clones identified before ART initiation dominated the repertoire at all time points, although this dominance fluctuated and declined in many PLHIV after ART. HIV repertoires had narrower CDR3 length ranges than controls, and the network structure suggested an antigen-experienced repertoire that shifted only slightly toward naive after ART.

Inclusion was restricted to participants for whom at least one PBMC sample before ART initiation and at least two post-ART samples were available. All participants with HIV were treated in the United States of America. Before DNA extraction, cryopreserved samples of about 1-10 million PBMC were thawed and washed. At the time of the earliest PBMC sample for each participant with HIV, ages ranged from 23 to 54 years. Per participant, PBMC samples came from 1-4 timepoints prior to ART initiation and 2-8 timepoints following ART initiation, for a median of 7 samples. For every participant, serial HIV viral load, CD4+ T-cell count, ART history and demographic data were obtained. Using a Qiagen kit on a QIAcube, genomic DNA was extracted from unsorted PBMC, with samples processed in batches of 12.

The sample in question was unsorted PBMCs, obtained at the start of antiretroviral therapy. The receptor chain draws on TRBV27 and TRBJ2-7, with TRBD2 as a weak D call on 5 bases. The source of this sequence is a man aged 25 to 40 with HIV. The CDR3 corresponds to CASSLPGDEQYF. The nucleotide sequence reads TGTGCCAGCAGTCTACCCGGGGACGAGCAGTACTTC.